The 10 T cell receptor beta chains in this list originate from one sample, sequenced in a study of blood T cell repertoires in COVID-19. The protocol was immunoSEQ multiplex PCR, while the TCRdb copy is restricted to in-frame clones and leaves out a portion. The profile shows about 150,000 clones, more than 80% of them singletons. The sequenced sample consisted of peripheral blood. The source of these receptors is a man aged 70-80 years with acute or convalescent COVID-19.

J is TRBJ2-4 and V is TRBV5-8; TRBD2 might be the D (6 bases). Trimming cost V 0 bases and J 8 bases, with 12 bases left between them. The germline V gene has CDR1 SGHTS and CDR2 YDEGEE. The CDR3 has 14 amino acids. The CDR3 sequence is CASSLARGDDIQYF. The DNA of the CDR3 is TGTGCCAGCAGCTTGGCCCGCGGGGATGACATTCAGTACTTC.

The chain recombines TRBV30 with TRBJ1-6; D unresolved. Deletions cut 5 bases from V and 14 bases from J, with 22 bases between. Germline-derived CDR1 and CDR2 are GTSNPN and SVGIG (reference sequence). The CDR3 loop spans 14 amino acids. CDR3 sequence (DNA): TGTGCCTGGGGACGGGCCCCCACTAGGTTCACCCTCCACTTT. Encoded protein: CAWGRAPTRFTLHF. The variable domain in full, with the rest retrieved from reference TRBV30 and TRBJ1-6, is SQTIHQWPATLVQPVGSPLSLECTVEGTSNPNLYWYRQAAGRGLQLLFYSVGIGQISSEVPQNLSASRPQDRQFILSSKKLLLSDSGFYLCAWGRAPTRFTLHFGNGTRLTVT.

J is TRBJ1-5 and V is TRBV28; 7 nucleotides match TRBD1. Germline V gene sequence: CDR1 MDHEN, CDR2 SYDVKM. After removal of 5 bases from V and 0 bases from J, the junction contained 7 bases not matched to a gene. The CDR3 has 16 residues. CDR3 in amino acids: CASSPSTGISNQPQHF. As DNA, the CDR3 is TGTGCCAGCAGTCCCTCGACAGGGATTAGCAATCAGCCCCAGCATTTT.

The rearrangement joins TRBV10-1 to TRBJ2-1; 8 bases align to TRBD2. Unmatched junction bases numbered 5, after V lost 0 bases and J lost 1 base. Looked up from germline, CDR1 is WNHNN and CDR2 is SYGVQD (reference sequence). The CDR3 totals 17 residues. The CDR3 DNA reads TGCGCCAGCAGTGAGTCGAAGGCGGGAGGATCCTACAATGAGCAGTTCTTC. Its protein is CASSESKAGGSYNEQFF.

The chain uses TRBV7-8 and TRBJ1-5; D gene unclear. Trimming stripped 3 bases from V and 7 bases from J, with 13 bases between. This CDR3 region has 14 residues. CDR1 and CDR2 from the germline V gene are SGHVS and FQNEAQ. Here the CDR3 reads CASSFSGVYQPQHF. The DNA of the CDR3 is TGTGCCAGCAGCTTCTCTGGAGTCTACCAGCCCCAGCATTTT.

This chain connects TRBV5-1 to TRBJ1-5; perhaps TRBD1 as D (6 bases). Germline-derived CDR1 and CDR2 are SGHRS and YFSETQ. The CDR3 is 15 amino acids. Trimming removed 4 bases at V and 0 bases at J, with 11 bases between. CDR3 amino acids: CASSPEDSSNQPQHF. Here the CDR3 DNA reads TGCGCCAGCAGCCCCGAGGACAGTAGCAATCAGCCCCAGCATTTT.

A note on this clone: The sample contains more than one DNA sequence encoding this CDR3. The CDR3 coding sequence is TGTGCCAGCAGCTTAGTGGCGGGAGGGCCTGCAGATACGCAGTATTTT. Translation: CASSLVAGGPADTQYF. The rearrangement uses TRBV7-8 and TRBJ2-3, with TRBD2 matching over 9 bases. V was clipped by 1 base and J by 4 bases; unmatched bases: 6. Germline CDR1 SGHVS, CDR2 FQNEAQ. The CDR3 runs to 16 residues.

The chain links TRBV19 to TRBJ1-1, with TRBD1 matching over 7 bases. V shed 1 base and J 6 bases; nucleotides not matched to a gene: 11. This CDR3 region has 16 residues. Per germline, CDR1 LNHDA and CDR2 SQIVND (reference sequence). Here the CDR3 DNA reads TGTGCCAGTAGTATAGTTCACTTACGAGGGGGCGCTGAAGCTTTCTTT. It encodes CASSIVHLRGGAEAFF. Variable domain in full (rest from reference TRBV19 and TRBJ1-1): DGGITQSPKYLFRKEGQNVTLSCEQNLNHDAMYWYRQDPGQGLRLIYYSQIVNDFQKGDIAEGYSVSREKKESFPLTVTSAQKNPTAFYLCASSIVHLRGGAEAFFGQGTRLTVV.

J is TRBJ2-7 and V is TRBV10-3; D is perhaps TRBD2 (6 bases). V gave up 11 bases and J gave up 3 bases, with 20 bases separating them. CDR1 is ENHRY, CDR2 SYGVKD, per germline. The CDR3 extends over 14 amino acids. Written as DNA, the CDR3 is TGTGCCGTCCTCCCTGGACCCGGGGGCTACGAGCAGTACTTC. Translation: CAVLPGPGGYEQYF.

The chain employs TRBV5-1 and TRBJ2-7; 7 bases match TRBD2. The CDR3 runs 15 residues. Germline V gives CDR1 SGHRS, CDR2 YFSETQ. The ends lost 0 bases at V and 5 bases at J; junction bases unmatched: 8. Here the CDR3 reads CASSLVASGNNEQYF. The CDR3 nucleotides read TGCGCCAGCAGCTTGGTGGCGAGCGGGAATAACGAGCAGTACTTC.